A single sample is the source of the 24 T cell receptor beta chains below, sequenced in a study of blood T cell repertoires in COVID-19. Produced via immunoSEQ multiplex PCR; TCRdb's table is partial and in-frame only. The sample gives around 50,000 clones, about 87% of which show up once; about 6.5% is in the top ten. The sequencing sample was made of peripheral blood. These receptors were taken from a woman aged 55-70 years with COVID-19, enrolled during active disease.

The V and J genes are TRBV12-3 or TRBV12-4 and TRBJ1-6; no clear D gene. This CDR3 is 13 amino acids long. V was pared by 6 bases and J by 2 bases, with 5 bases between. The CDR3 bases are TGTGCCAGCAGCGGGGCCTATAATTCACCCCTCCACTTT. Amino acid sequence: CASSGAYNSPLHF.

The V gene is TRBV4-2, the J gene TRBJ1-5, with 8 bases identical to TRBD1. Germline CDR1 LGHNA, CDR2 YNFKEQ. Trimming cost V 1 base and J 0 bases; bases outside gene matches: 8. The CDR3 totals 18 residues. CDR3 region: CASSQGAPGGYSNQPQHF. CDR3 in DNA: TGTGCCAGCAGCCAAGGAGCCCCAGGGGGCTATAGCAATCAGCCCCAGCATTTT.

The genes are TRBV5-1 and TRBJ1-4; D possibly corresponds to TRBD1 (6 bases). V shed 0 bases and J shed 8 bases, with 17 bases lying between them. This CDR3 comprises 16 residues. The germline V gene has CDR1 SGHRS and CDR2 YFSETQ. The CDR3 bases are TGCGCCAGCAGCTTGGCAGGAGTGGGGGCGCAGGAAAAACTGTTTTTT. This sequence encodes CASSLAGVGAQEKLFF.

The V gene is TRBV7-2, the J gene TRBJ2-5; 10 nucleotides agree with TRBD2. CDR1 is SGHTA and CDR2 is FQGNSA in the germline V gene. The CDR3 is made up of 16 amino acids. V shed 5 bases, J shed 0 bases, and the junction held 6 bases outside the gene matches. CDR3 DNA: TGTGCCAGCAGCCATACTAGCGGGAAGTACCAAGAGACCCAGTACTTC. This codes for CASSHTSGKYQETQYF.

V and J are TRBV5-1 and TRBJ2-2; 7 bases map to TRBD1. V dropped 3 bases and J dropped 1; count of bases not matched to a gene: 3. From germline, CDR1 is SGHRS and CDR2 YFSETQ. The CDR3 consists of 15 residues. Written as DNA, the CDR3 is TGCGCCAGCAGCTCCTGGACAGGGAACACCGGGGAGCTGTTTTTT. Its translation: CASSSWTGNTGELFF.

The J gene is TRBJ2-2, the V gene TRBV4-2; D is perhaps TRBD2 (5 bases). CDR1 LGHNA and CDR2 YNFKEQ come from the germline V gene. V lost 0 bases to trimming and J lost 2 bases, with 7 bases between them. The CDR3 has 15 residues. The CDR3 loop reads CASSQETTNTGELFF. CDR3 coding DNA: TGTGCCAGCAGCCAAGAGACTACCAACACCGGGGAGCTGTTTTTT.

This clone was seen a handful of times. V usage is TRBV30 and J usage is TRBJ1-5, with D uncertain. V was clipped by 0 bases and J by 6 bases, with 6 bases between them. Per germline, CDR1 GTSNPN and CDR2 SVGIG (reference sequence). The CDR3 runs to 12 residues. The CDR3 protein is CAWSVQFQPQHF. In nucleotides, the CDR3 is TGTGCCTGGAGTGTACAGTTTCAGCCCCAGCATTTT.

CDR3 bases: TGTGCCAGCAGCTGGTCTGTACCCCCGACAGGGCGGACAGACACCGGGGAGCTGTTTTTT. Translated, it gives CASSWSVPPTGRTDTGELFF. V and J are TRBV28 and TRBJ2-2; 7 positions match TRBD1. Unmatched junction bases numbered 22, after V lost 6 bases and J lost 3 bases. Germline assignment: CDR1 MDHEN and CDR2 SYDVKM. CDR3 size: 20 residues.

DNA for the CDR3: TGCGCCAGCAGCCGTGAAGACAGTGCCAACTCTAACTATGGCTACACCTTC. This gives the protein CASSREDSANSNYGYTF. This sequence joins TRBV4-1 and TRBJ1-2; weak D call: TRBD1 (5 bases). V lost 4 bases to trimming and J lost 0 bases, with 18 bases between them. The germline V gene encodes CDR1 MGHRA and CDR2 YSYEKL. The CDR3 loop spans 17 amino acids.

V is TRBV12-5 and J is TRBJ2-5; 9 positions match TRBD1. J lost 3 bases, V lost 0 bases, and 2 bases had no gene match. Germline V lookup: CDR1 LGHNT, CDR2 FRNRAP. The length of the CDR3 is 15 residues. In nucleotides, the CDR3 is TGTGCTAGTGGTTTGGTACGGACAGGGGAAGAGACCCAGTACTTC. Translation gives CASGLVRTGEETQYF. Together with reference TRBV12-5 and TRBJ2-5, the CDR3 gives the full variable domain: DARVTQTPRHKVTEMGQEVTMRCQPILGHNTVFWYRQTMMQGLELLAYFRNRAPLDDSGMPKDRFSAEMPDATLATLKIQPSEPRDSAVYFCASGLVRTGEETQYFGPGTRLLVL.

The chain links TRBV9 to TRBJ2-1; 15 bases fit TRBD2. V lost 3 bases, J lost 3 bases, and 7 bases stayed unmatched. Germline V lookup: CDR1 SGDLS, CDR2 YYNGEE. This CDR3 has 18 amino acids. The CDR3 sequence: CASSDSGTSGRFYNEQFF. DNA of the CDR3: TGTGCCAGCAGCGACTCTGGGACTAGCGGGAGGTTCTACAATGAGCAGTTCTTC.

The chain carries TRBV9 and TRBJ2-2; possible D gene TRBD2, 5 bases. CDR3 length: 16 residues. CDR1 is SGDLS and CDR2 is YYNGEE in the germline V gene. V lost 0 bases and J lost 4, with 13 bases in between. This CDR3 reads CASSVARGFATGELFF. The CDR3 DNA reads TGTGCCAGCAGCGTAGCTCGAGGGTTTGCCACCGGGGAGCTGTTTTTT.

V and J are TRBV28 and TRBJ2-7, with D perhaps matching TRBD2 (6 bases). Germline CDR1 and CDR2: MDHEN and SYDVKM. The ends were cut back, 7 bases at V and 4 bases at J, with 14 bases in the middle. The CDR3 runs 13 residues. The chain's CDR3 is CASNREFPYEQYF. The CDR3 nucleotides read TGTGCCAGCAACCGGGAGTTCCCTTACGAGCAGTACTTC.

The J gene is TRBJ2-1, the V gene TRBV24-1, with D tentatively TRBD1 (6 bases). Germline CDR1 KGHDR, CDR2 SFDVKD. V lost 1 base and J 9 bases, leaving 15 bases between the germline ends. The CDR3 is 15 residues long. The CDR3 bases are TGTGCCACCAGTGATTTACAGGGCCGGCCCACTGAGCAGTTCTTC. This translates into CATSDLQGRPTEQFF.

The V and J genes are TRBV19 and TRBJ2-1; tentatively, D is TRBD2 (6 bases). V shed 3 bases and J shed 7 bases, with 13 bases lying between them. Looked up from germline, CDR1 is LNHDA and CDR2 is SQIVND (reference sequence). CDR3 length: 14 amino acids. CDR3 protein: CASSMSRERNEQFF. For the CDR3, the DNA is TGTGCCAGTAGTATGTCCCGGGAGAGGAATGAGCAGTTCTTC. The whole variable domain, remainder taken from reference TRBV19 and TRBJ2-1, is DGGITQSPKYLFRKEGQNVTLSCEQNLNHDAMYWYRQDPGQGLRLIYYSQIVNDFQKGDIAEGYSVSREKKESFPLTVTSAQKNPTAFYLCASSMSRERNEQFFGPGTRLTVL.

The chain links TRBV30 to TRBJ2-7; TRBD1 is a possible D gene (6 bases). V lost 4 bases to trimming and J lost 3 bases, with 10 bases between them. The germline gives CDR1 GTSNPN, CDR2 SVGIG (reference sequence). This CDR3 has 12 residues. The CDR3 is CAWTLGGYEQYF. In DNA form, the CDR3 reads TGTGCCTGGACTCTAGGGGGCTACGAGCAGTACTTC.

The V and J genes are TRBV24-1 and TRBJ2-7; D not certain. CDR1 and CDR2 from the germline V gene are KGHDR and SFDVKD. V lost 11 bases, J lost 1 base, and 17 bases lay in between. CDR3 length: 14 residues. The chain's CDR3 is CAIKPASPSYEQYF. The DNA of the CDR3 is TGTGCCATCAAACCAGCGTCACCGTCCTACGAGCAGTACTTC.

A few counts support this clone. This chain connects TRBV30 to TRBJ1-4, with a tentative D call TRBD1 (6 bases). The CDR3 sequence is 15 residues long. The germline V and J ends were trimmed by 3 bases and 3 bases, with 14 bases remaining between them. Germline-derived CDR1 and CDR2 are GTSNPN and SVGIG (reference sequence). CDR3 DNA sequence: TGTGCCTGGAGCACCACAGGGTGGCCTAATGAAAAACTGTTTTTT. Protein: CAWSTTGWPNEKLFF. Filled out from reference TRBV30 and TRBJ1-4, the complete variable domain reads SQTIHQWPATLVQPVGSPLSLECTVEGTSNPNLYWYRQAAGRGLQLLFYSVGIGQISSEVPQNLSASRPQDRQFILSSKKLLLSDSGFYLCAWSTTGWPNEKLFFGSGTQLSVL.

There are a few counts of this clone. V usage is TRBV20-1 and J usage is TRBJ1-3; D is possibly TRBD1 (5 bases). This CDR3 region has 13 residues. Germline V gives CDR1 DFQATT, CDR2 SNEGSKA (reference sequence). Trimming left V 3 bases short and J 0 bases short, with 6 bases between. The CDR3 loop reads CSASGHSGNTIYF. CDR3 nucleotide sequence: TGCAGTGCTAGTGGACACTCTGGAAACACCATATATTTT.

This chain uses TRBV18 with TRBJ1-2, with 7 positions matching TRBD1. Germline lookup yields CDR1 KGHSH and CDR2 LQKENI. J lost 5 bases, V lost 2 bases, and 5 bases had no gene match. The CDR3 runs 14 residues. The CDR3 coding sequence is TGTGCCAGCTCACCAATCGGGACAGATTATGGCTACACCTTC. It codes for CASSPIGTDYGYTF.

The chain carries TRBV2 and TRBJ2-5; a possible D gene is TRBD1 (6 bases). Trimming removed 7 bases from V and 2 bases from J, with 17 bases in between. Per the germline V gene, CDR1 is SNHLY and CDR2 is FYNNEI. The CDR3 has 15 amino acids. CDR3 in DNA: TGTGCCAGCATCTGGGCAGGGGCCTTTCAAGAGACCCAGTACTTC. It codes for CASIWAGAFQETQYF.

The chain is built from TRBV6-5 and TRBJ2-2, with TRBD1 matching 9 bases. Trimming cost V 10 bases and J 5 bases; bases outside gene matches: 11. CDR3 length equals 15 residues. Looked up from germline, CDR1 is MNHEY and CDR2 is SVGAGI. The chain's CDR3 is CATGRGQGGTGELFF. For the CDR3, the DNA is TGTGCCACCGGACGGGGACAGGGTGGGACCGGGGAGCTGTTTTTT.

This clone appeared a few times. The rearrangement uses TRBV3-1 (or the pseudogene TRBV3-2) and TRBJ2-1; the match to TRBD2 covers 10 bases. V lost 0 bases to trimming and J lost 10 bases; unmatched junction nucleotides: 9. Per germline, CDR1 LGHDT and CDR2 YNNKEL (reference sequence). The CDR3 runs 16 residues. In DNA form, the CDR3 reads TGTGCCAGCAGCCAAGATCGAGCTAGCGGGAGAGCGGAGCAGTTCTTC. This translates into CASSQDRASGRAEQFF.

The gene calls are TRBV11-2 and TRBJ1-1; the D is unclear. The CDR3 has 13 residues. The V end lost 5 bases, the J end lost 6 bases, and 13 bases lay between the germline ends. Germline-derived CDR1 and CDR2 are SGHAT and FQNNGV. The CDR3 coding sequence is TGTGCCAGCAGCCGGGAGGCGAGTGCTGAAGCTTTCTTT. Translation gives CASSREASAEAFF.